The 21 T cell receptor beta chains in this list originate from one sample, sequenced in a study of T cells in Graves' hyperthyroidism and ophthalmopathy. Researchers amplified the TCR beta CDR3 regions from RNA transcripts. The TCR CDR3 first-round RT-PCR relied on the HTBI primer set. In TCRdb, the multiplex PCR reads were re-called with MiXCR into one record per CDR3 protein. Of under 300,000 distinct CDR3 sequences in the sample, approximately 20% were seen once. The sample was blood. The receptor set was obtained from a man aged 25-40 years with Graves' ophthalmopathy.

At least ten counts were recorded for this clonotype. The chain recombines TRBV2 with TRBJ1-1; 7 bases are a match to TRBD1. The length of the CDR3 is 13 residues. The V gene's germline CDR1 is SNHLY and CDR2 FYNNEI. V was pared by 5 bases and J by 6 bases, with 6 bases of the junction left unmatched. The CDR3 coding sequence is TGTGCCAGCAGTACCCAGGGGGTGGCTGAAGCTTTCTTT. Its protein product is CASSTQGVAEAFF.

This sequence joins TRBV2 and TRBJ2-5, with TRBD1 identical over 9 bases. Germline CDR1 SNHLY, CDR2 FYNNEI. CDR3 length: 14 amino acids. The V segment lost 4 bases and the J segment 4 bases; nucleotides outside the gene matches: 4. CDR3 sequence reads: CASSVRQGGETQYF. The CDR3 DNA follows: TGTGCCAGCAGTGTGCGACAGGGGGGAGAGACCCAGTACTTC.

CDR3 DNA: TGTGCCAGCAGTGCCCAAGATTACCCTCGGTATACGCAGTATTTT. Translated: CASSAQDYPRYTQYF. V is TRBV6-1 and J is TRBJ2-3; D is undetermined. Trimming took 4 bases from V and 7 from J, leaving 18 bases between them. Germline lookup yields CDR1 MNHNS and CDR2 SASEGT. The CDR3 has 15 residues.

The gene calls are TRBV7-9 and TRBJ1-5; D unresolved. From germline, CDR1 is SEHNR and CDR2 FQNEAQ (reference sequence). Trimming left V 2 bases short and J 3 bases short, with 17 bases between. The CDR3 consists of 17 residues. The CDR3 reads CASSLSTLAPDNQPQHF. The CDR3, as DNA: TGTGCCAGCAGCTTAAGTACCCTGGCACCGGACAATCAGCCCCAGCATTTT.

This clonotype was counted a few times. The chain is built from TRBV20-1 and TRBJ1-3; D is unresolved. Germline lookup yields CDR1 DFQATT and CDR2 SNEGSKA (reference sequence). This CDR3 spans 14 amino acids. Trimming removed 6 bases at V and 1 base at J, with 13 bases between. The CDR3 DNA reads TGCAGTGCCGCAGTTTCGGGGTCTGGAAACACCATATATTTT. Its translation: CSAAVSGSGNTIYF.

This chain joins TRBV7-9 and TRBJ2-4; 9 bases fit TRBD2. Germline CDR1 SEHNR, CDR2 FQNEAQ (reference sequence). The trim removed 5 bases at V and 2 bases at J, leaving 16 bases unmatched. There are 19 residues in the CDR3. The CDR3 DNA is TGTGCCAGCAGCCCCCTTCGGGCGGGAGGGCCCTCGTCCAAAAACATTCAGTACTTC. Residues: CASSPLRAGGPSSKNIQYF.

This clonotype was detected ten times or more. This chain uses TRBV29-1 with TRBJ2-5, with 10 bases fitting TRBD1. The germline gives CDR1 SQVTM, CDR2 ANQGSEA. J was trimmed by 3 bases and V by 1 base; bases with no gene match: 11. This CDR3 is 17 amino acids long. Written as DNA, the CDR3 is TGCAGCGTTGAAGCATTCTCGAGGGACAGGGGCGAAGAGACCCAGTACTTC. Its protein product is CSVEAFSRDRGEETQYF.

This clonotype was seen more than once but under ten times. The chain recombines TRBV27 with TRBJ2-2, with 9 bases identical to TRBD1. The ends lost 5 bases at V and 3 bases at J; junction bases unmatched: 4. The CDR3 is made up of 15 amino acids. Germline V gene lookup returns CDR1 MNHEY and CDR2 SMNVEV (reference sequence). The chain's CDR3 is CASSPRTGDTGELFF. The CDR3 DNA reads as TGTGCCAGCAGTCCCCGGACAGGGGACACCGGGGAGCTGTTTTTT.

There are a few counts of this clonotype. The chain carries TRBV12-3 or TRBV12-4 and TRBJ1-5, with a possible D match to TRBD1 (5 bases). The CDR3 sequence is 13 residues long. Trimming cost V 7 bases and J 5 bases, with 12 bases left between them. The CDR3 coding sequence is TGTGCCAGCACCCCAGGGTACGATCAGCCCCAGCATTTT. It specifies CASTPGYDQPQHF.

The chain employs TRBV20-1 and TRBJ2-1, with D possibly TRBD1 on 6 matching bases. This CDR3 is built from 12 residues. CDR1 is DFQATT and CDR2 is SNEGSKA in the germline V gene (reference sequence). V lost 6 bases to trimming and J lost 5 bases, with 11 bases between them. Written as DNA, the CDR3 is TGCAGTGCCTCGACAGGACACAATGAGCAGTTCTTC. Its translation: CSASTGHNEQFF.

The genes are TRBV9 and TRBJ2-1; 8 bases align to TRBD1. After removal of 0 bases from V and 6 bases from J, the junction contained 2 bases not matched to a gene. Germline-derived CDR1 and CDR2 are SGDLS and YYNGEE. This CDR3 has 14 residues. DNA for the CDR3: TGTGCCAGCAGCGTAGTACAGGGGGGCAATGAGCAGTTCTTC. Amino acid sequence: CASSVVQGGNEQFF. The full variable domain, with the rest looked up from reference TRBV9 and TRBJ2-1, is DSGVTQTPKHLITATGQRVTLRCSPRSGDLSVYWYQQSLDQGLQFLIQYYNGEERAKGNILERFSAQQFPDLHSELNLSSLELGDSALYFCASSVVQGGNEQFFGPGTRLTVL.

This clonotype was picked up a small number of times. The rearrangement joins TRBV24-1 to TRBJ1-6; no clear D gene. From germline, CDR1 is KGHDR and CDR2 SFDVKD. V lost 4 bases to trimming and J lost 8 bases, with 14 bases between them. CDR3 length: 15 residues. CDR3 residues: CATSECAGSYSPLHF. DNA for the CDR3: TGTGCCACCAGTGAGTGCGCGGGGTCGTATTCACCCCTCCACTTT.

The sample holds many counts of this clonotype. The chain carries TRBV7-2 and TRBJ2-1; D is undetermined. V lost 2 bases and J lost 6, with 11 bases in between. There are 14 residues in the CDR3. CDR1 is SGHTA and CDR2 is FQGNSA in the germline V gene. The CDR3 DNA sequence: TGTGCCAGCAGCTTATTCGGTTGGGGCAATGAGCAGTTCTTC. It specifies CASSLFGWGNEQFF.

The chain recombines TRBV5-1 with TRBJ2-3; no definite D call. Trimming took 1 base from V and 7 from J, leaving 16 bases between them. Germline CDR1 reads SGHRS; CDR2 reads YFSETQ. CDR3 size: 15 residues. The CDR3 region is CASSLSGMGPNTQYF. In DNA, the CDR3 is TGCGCCAGCAGCTTGAGTGGGATGGGTCCAAATACGCAGTATTTT. Complete variable domain (other parts from reference TRBV5-1 and TRBJ2-3): KAGVTQTPRYLIKTRGQQVTLSCSPISGHRSVSWYQQTPGQGLQFLFEYFSETQRNKGNFPGRFSGRQFSNSRSEMNVSTLELGDSALYLCASSLSGMGPNTQYFGPGTRLTVL.

In its sample, this clonotype was seen many times. The chain employs TRBV30 and TRBJ1-1; no definite D call. CDR1 and CDR2 from the germline V gene are GTSNPN and SVGIG (reference sequence). V lost 5 bases, J lost 1 base, and 5 bases lay in between. CDR3 length: 11 residues. Here the CDR3 DNA reads TGTGCCTGGGACGGGAACACTGAAGCTTTCTTT. Its translation: CAWDGNTEAFF.

This clonotype has a handful of counts. The J gene is TRBJ2-7, the V gene TRBV2; D might be TRBD1 (6 bases). Trimming took 4 bases from V and 2 from J, leaving 15 bases between them. Germline CDR1 SNHLY, CDR2 FYNNEI. The CDR3 extends over 15 amino acids. CDR3 coding DNA: TGTGCCAGCAGTGGAGCCCGGGACAAACCCTACGAGCAGTACTTC. Residues: CASSGARDKPYEQYF.

The chain carries TRBV13 and TRBJ2-4; 14 bases line up with TRBD2. The DNA matches TRBJ2-1 better at its end, which makes the J call doubtful. CDR3 length equals 17 residues. CDR1 and CDR2 (germline): PRHDT, FYEKMQ (reference sequence). CDR3 region: CASSLRARLAGGPGQFF. The CDR3 DNA reads TGTGCCAGCAGCTTAAGGGCAAGACTAGCGGGAGGGCCCGGTCAGTTCTTC.

This clonotype has only a few counts. The rearrangement uses TRBV5-8 and TRBJ2-5; D is uncertain. The CDR3 loop spans 13 amino acids. V shed 4 bases and J shed 2 bases, with 9 bases lying between them. Looked up from germline, CDR1 is SGHTS and CDR2 is YDEGEE. The CDR3 bases are TGTGCCAGCAGCCCCCCCCGTCAAGAGACCCAGTACTTC. This translates into CASSPPRQETQYF.

This clonotype has ten or more counts. An end of the junction differs from the germline gene, which may be a read error. The CDR3 spells CASSLAGNTEAFF. Written as DNA, the CDR3 is TGTGCCAGCAGCTTAGCAGGGAACACTGAAGCTTTCTTT. The chain combines TRBV5-1 with TRBJ1-1; D call uncertain. Germline-derived CDR1 and CDR2 are SGHRS and YFSETQ. The length of the CDR3 is 13 residues.

This clonotype was counted a few times. The chain uses TRBV15 and TRBJ2-2, with no clear D. The CDR3 length is 13 residues. Germline-derived CDR1 and CDR2 are LNHNV and YYDKDF (reference sequence). Trimming took 0 bases from V and 4 from J, leaving 3 bases between them. The CDR3 DNA is TGTGCCACCAGCAGAGATGGCACCGGGGAGCTGTTTTTT. This gives the protein CATSRDGTGELFF.

The V call is TRBV28, the J call TRBJ2-5; 11 bases line up with TRBD2. The CDR3 totals 19 residues. Germline loops: CDR1 MDHEN, CDR2 SYDVKM. V lost 3 bases, J lost 5 bases, and 17 bases stayed unmatched. This CDR3 reads CASSFLAGGGGAGLETQYF. CDR3 nucleotide sequence: TGTGCCAGCAGTTTTCTAGCGGGAGGAGGGGGTGCGGGCTTGGAGACCCAGTACTTC.